The 12 T cell receptor beta chains below were found in one sample sequenced in a study of cytomegalovirus exposure and HLA in healthy donors. TCRdb's copy holds only in-frame clones and misses some; the assay was immunoSEQ multiplex PCR. This sample carries roughly 150,000 clones, approximately 82% of them seen once, and the ten largest clones take roughly 30%. Sample: PBMCs. Every receptor here comes from a man aged 30-40 years in good health and CMV-seropositive.

This chain links TRBV5-1 with TRBJ2-7, with 8 bases fitting TRBD1. Germline-derived CDR1 and CDR2 are SGHRS and YFSETQ. The length of the CDR3 is 16 residues. The V and J ends lost 3 bases and 3 bases, in that order; junction bases with no gene match: 11. The CDR3, as DNA: TGCGCCAGCAGCTCCCTGGGGGCAGGGGGCGTCTACGAGCAGTACTTC. This sequence encodes CASSSLGAGGVYEQYF.

V is TRBV5-1 and J is TRBJ1-2; 8 nucleotides match TRBD1. This CDR3 contains 13 residues. Per the germline V gene, CDR1 is SGHRS and CDR2 is YFSETQ. V was pared by 3 bases and J by 8 bases, with 6 bases of the junction left unmatched. The CDR3 reads CASSSGQAYGYTF. The CDR3 coding sequence is TGCGCCAGCAGCTCGGGACAGGCATACGGCTACACCTTC.

The chain is built from TRBV5-6 and TRBJ2-1; TRBD1 matches at 11 bases. The CDR3 totals 15 residues. V gave up 1 base and J gave up 7 bases; unmatched junction bases: 4. Looked up from germline, CDR1 is SGHDT and CDR2 is YYEEEE. This CDR3 is CASSLPGQGGNEQFF. CDR3 coding DNA: TGTGCCAGCAGCTTGCCGGGACAGGGGGGGAATGAGCAGTTCTTC.

The chain combines TRBV4-3 with TRBJ1-6; TRBD1 aligns across 7 bases. The CDR3 runs to 16 residues. Germline V gene lookup returns CDR1 LGHNA and CDR2 YSLEER. The trim removed 0 bases at V and 8 bases at J, leaving 7 bases unmatched. CDR3 region: CASSQDHGTAYSPLHF. In DNA form, the CDR3 reads TGCGCCAGCAGCCAAGATCACGGGACAGCATATTCACCCCTCCACTTT.

This sequence joins TRBV7-3 and TRBJ2-1, with a possible D match to TRBD2 (6 bases). The CDR3 covers 13 residues. Germline V gives CDR1 SGHTA, CDR2 FQGTGA. Trimming took 1 base from V and 13 from J, leaving 14 bases between them. For the CDR3, the DNA is TGTGCCAGCAGCTTAAGGGACTCTCTCAATCAGTTCTTC. It specifies CASSLRDSLNQFF.

V and J are TRBV27 and TRBJ1-2; D is unclear. V was clipped by 9 bases and J by 13 bases, with 9 bases between them. The V gene's germline CDR1 is MNHEY and CDR2 SMNVEV (reference sequence). The CDR3 has 8 amino acids. The CDR3 DNA is TGTGCCAGGACGGGTGGCACCTTC. This gives the protein CARTGGTF.

The chain couples TRBV29-1 to TRBJ1-4; D unclear. Germline assignment: CDR1 SQVTM and CDR2 ANQGSEA. The ends were cut back, 0 bases at V and 4 bases at J, with 15 bases in the middle. The CDR3 is made up of 16 amino acids. The CDR3 spells CSVEEESGRNNEKLFF. In DNA form, the CDR3 reads TGCAGCGTTGAAGAAGAAAGTGGGCGCAATAATGAAAAACTGTTTTTT.

This clone was recorded at least ten times. The V gene is TRBV7-9, the J gene TRBJ2-7; 8 bases align to TRBD1. The CDR3 spans 15 residues. The V and J ends lost 7 bases and 5 bases, in that order; junction bases with no gene match: 13. Germline V gene data show CDR1 as SEHNR and CDR2 as FQNEAQ (reference sequence). The CDR3: CASKPLETGADEQYF. CDR3 coding DNA: TGTGCCAGCAAACCACTTGAGACAGGGGCTGACGAGCAGTACTTC.

The chain joins TRBV30 to TRBJ1-1; TRBD1 agrees at 12 bases. The CDR3 has 13 residues. Germline CDR1 and CDR2: GTSNPN and SVGIG (reference sequence). With V trimmed by 5 bases and J by 8 bases, 6 bases remained unmatched. The CDR3 nucleotides read TGTGCCTGGGATCCGGGACAGGGGGCAGAAGCTTTCTTT. This sequence encodes CAWDPGQGAEAFF.

The chain has TRBV5-1 and TRBJ2-2; D is ambiguous. The CDR3 sequence is 15 residues long. Germline CDR1 reads SGHRS; CDR2 reads YFSETQ. V lost 3 bases and J lost 1, with 10 bases in between. The CDR3 protein is CASSSTSQNTGELFF. CDR3 nucleotide sequence: TGCGCCAGCAGCTCCACCTCACAGAACACCGGGGAGCTGTTTTTT.

V and J are TRBV5-4 and TRBJ2-3; 9 nucleotides align to TRBD2. The V gene end was trimmed by 0 bases and the J gene end by 6 bases; junction bases not matched to a gene: 5. The length of the CDR3 is 15 residues. The V gene's germline CDR1 is SGHNT and CDR2 YYREEE (reference sequence). The CDR3 nucleotides are TGTGCCAGCAGCTTGGGCGGGGGGGGGCCGGATACGCAGTATTTT. The encoded protein is CASSLGGGGPDTQYF.

The chain has TRBV5-1 and TRBJ2-1, with TRBD2 as a possible D gene (6 bases). Germline loops: CDR1 SGHRS, CDR2 YFSETQ. The CDR3 extends over 15 amino acids. Trimming took 4 bases from V and 3 from J, leaving 14 bases between them. The DNA of the CDR3 is TGCGCCAGCAGCCTGGGGTCCGGGAGCTACAATGAGCAGTTCTTC. This sequence encodes CASSLGSGSYNEQFF. The whole variable domain, filled in from reference TRBV5-1 and TRBJ2-1, reads KAGVTQTPRYLIKTRGQQVTLSCSPISGHRSVSWYQQTPGQGLQFLFEYFSETQRNKGNFPGRFSGRQFSNSRSEMNVSTLELGDSALYLCASSLGSGSYNEQFFGPGTRLTVL.